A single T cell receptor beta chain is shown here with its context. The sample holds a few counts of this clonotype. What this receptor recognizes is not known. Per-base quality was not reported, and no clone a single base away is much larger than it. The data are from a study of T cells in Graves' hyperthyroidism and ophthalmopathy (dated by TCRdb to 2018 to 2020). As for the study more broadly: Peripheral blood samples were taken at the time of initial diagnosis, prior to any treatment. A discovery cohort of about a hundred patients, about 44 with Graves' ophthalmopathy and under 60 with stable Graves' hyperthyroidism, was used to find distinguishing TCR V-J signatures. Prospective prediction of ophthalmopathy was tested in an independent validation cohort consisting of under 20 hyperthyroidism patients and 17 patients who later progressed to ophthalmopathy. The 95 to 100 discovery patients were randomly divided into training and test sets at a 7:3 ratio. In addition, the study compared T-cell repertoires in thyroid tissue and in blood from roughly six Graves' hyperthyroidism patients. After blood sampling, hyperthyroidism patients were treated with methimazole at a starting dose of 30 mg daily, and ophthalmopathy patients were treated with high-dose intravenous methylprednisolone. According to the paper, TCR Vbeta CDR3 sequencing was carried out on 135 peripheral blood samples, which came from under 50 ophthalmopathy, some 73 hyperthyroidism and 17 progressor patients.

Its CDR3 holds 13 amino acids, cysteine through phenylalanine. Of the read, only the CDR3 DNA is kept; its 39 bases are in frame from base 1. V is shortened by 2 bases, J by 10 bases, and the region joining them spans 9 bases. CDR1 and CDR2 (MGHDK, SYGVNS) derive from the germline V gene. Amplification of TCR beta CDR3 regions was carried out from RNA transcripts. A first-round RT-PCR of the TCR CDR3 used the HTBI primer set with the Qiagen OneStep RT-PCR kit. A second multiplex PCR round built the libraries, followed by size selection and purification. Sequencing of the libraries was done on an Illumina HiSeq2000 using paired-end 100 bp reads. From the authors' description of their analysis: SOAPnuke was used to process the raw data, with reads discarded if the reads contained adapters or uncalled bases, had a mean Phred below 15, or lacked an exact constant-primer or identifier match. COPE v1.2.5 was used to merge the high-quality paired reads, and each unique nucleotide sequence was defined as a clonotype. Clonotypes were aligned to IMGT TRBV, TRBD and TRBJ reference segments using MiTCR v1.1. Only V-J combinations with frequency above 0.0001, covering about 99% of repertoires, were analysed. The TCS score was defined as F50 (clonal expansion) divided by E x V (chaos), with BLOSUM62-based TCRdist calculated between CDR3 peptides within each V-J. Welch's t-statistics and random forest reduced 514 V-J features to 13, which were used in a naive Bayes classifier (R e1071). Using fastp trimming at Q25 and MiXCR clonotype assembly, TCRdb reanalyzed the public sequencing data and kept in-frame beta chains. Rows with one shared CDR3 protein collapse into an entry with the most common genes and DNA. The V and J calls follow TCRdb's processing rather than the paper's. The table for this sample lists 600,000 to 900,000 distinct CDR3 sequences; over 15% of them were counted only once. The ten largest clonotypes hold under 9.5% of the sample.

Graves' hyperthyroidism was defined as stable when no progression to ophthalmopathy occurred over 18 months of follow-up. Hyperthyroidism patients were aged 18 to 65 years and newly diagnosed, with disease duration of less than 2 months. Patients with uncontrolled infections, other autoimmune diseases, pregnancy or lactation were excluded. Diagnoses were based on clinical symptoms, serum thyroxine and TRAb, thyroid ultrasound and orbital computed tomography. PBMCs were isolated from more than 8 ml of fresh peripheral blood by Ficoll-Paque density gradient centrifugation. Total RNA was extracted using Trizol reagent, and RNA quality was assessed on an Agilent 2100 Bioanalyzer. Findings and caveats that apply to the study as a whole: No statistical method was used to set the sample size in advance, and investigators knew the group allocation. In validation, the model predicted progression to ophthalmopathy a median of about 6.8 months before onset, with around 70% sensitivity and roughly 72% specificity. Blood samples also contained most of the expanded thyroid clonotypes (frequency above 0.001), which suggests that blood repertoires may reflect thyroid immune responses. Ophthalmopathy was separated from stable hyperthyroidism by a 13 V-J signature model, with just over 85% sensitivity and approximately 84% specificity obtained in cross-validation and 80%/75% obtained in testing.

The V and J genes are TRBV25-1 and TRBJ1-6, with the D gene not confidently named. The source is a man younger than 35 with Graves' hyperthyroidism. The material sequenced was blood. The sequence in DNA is TGTGCCAGCAGTGAACGGACCGGCTCACCCCTCCACTTT. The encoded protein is CASSERTGSPLHF.